This passage covers 5 T cell receptor beta chains from one sample sequenced in a study of CXCR3-negative and CXCR3-positive naive CD8 T cells. UMI-labeled 5' RACE yielded the TRB cDNA libraries. TCRdb derives one entry per CDR3 protein from the 5' RACE reads, leaving out DNA. This sample's table reports about 42,000 distinct CDR3 sequences. The sample taken for sequencing was naive CXCR3- CD8+ T cells from blood. Subset defined: CD45RO-CCR7+CD27+CD95- naive CD8+ T cells lacking CXCR3 (TNR3-). Receptors originate from a human donor in good health. Some clones in this sample may be carry-over from other donors' samples.

This chain connects TRBV7-2 to TRBJ2-7; the D call of TRBD1 rests on TCRdb alone, since no DNA is present to check it. CDR1 and CDR2 from the germline V gene are SGHTA and FQGNSA. This CDR3 has 13 amino acids. This CDR3 reads CASSHPGTYEQYF.

This rearrangement joins TRBV5-1 to TRBJ2-3. This CDR3 has 13 amino acids. The germline V gene encodes CDR1 SGHRS and CDR2 YFSETQ. CDR3 region: CASSLSGADTQYF. The full variable domain, with the rest looked up from reference TRBV5-1 and TRBJ2-3, is KAGVTQTPRYLIKTRGQQVTLSCSPISGHRSVSWYQQTPGQGLQFLFEYFSETQRNKGNFPGRFSGRQFSNSRSEMNVSTLELGDSALYLCASSLSGADTQYFGPGTRLTVL.

By frequency, this clonotype registers medium-sized. The gene calls are TRBV29-1 and TRBJ2-1; the D call of TRBD2 rests on TCRdb alone, since no DNA is present to check it. CDR1 and CDR2 from the germline V gene are SQVTM and ANQGSEA. The CDR3 has 16 amino acids. CDR3 sequence: CSVEGLDESVYNEQFF.

This chain links TRBV10-3 with TRBJ2-1; the D call of TRBD1 rests on TCRdb alone, since no DNA is present to check it. CDR3 length equals 14 residues. Germline CDR1 is ENHRY and CDR2 is SYGVKD. The CDR3 region is CAISAGTGMYEQFF.

The genes are TRBV4-1 and TRBJ2-2; TCRdb lists TRBD1, though no DNA is available to test this call. Per germline, CDR1 MGHRA and CDR2 YSYEKL. This CDR3 has 17 residues. The chain's CDR3 is CASSPTLGQGWTGELFF.